What follows describes a single T cell receptor (beta chain). Its antigen is unknown. The same CDR3 also results from other DNA sequences found in this sample. PCR primers comprised 60 Vbeta and 13 Jbeta primers. TCRdb's table, derived via immunoSEQ multiplex PCR, lists solely in-frame clones and lacks some. The table records roughly 130,000 clones, roughly 77% of them present only once. Germline V gene data show CDR1 as SQVTM and CDR2 as ANQGSEA. The length of the CDR3 is 13 residues. Trimming left V 1 base short and J 11 bases short, with 15 bases between. This sample was taken from a study of cytomegalovirus exposure and HLA in healthy donors. As for the study in general: Early released data had around 89 million unique TCRs, all coming from HLA-typed donors. Genotyping showed 70% to 90% of approximately 430 donors falling in the Caucasian-associated ancestry cluster. Study outcomes and limitations: A later analysis reported that several of the most significant clusters appeared to be linked to common viral pathogens, among them Epstein-Barr virus. An Asian-associated ancestry cluster reportedly showed fewer N-insertions than the roughly 670-donor mean in a later analysis.

V gene TRBV29-1 combines with J gene TRBJ2-1; D remains ambiguous. The clonotype originates from a man aged 30-40 years in good health and CMV-seronegative. Sequencing was carried out using PBMCs. Written as DNA, the CDR3 is TGCAGCGTTGAAGGAACAGTCGGAAAGAAGCAGTTCTTC. It is translated as CSVEGTVGKKQFF.